This TCR beta chain was recorded in a study of blood T cell repertoires in COVID-19. Across the whole study: COVID-19 samples from acute and convalescent phases originated in the United States, Italy and Spain. T cells, B-cell-depleted T cells, or PBMCs supplied cDNA or gDNA.

V lost 2 bases, J lost 0 bases, and 10 bases lay in between. The CDR3 is 16 amino acids. Germline CDR1 reads MNHEY; CDR2 reads SVGAGI. Per the study methods: Scientists estimated how many nucleated cells there were by amplifying reference gene primers. Clones were sequenced by immunoSEQ multiplex PCR, and TCRdb holds only the in-frame ones, with some missing. The DNA gave D and trimming, while V, J and clone size come from that table. The table lists over 120,000 clones, about 87% of them singletons. Sequences were obtained from peripheral blood. The chain recombines TRBV6-5 with TRBJ1-4; D is unresolved. The source of this sequence is a woman in her 50s with acute or convalescent COVID-19. CDR3 region: CASSYGVGTTNEKLFF. The CDR3 nucleotides are TGTGCCAGCAGTTACGGCGTCGGGACAACTAATGAAAAACTGTTTTTT.